This T cell receptor beta chain was sequenced during a study of shared clonotypes between healthy human individuals. The study drew its donors from healthy HIV-negative adults without recent acute infections or vaccinations. Replicate PCRs from sorted subsets contained around 200 ng DNA, which is 31,000 or so T cell genomes. TCRdb's copy holds only in-frame clones and misses some; the assay was immunoSEQ multiplex PCR. Among around 1.1 million clones listed, roughly 80% were seen once. Worth noting for this clone: Its antigen is currently unknown.

Overall study findings and caveats: With a handful of donors compared, about 5% of naive CD4 clonotypes were shared. The four-donor shared clonotypes exceeded non-shared clonotypes in generation probability, with non-shared ones scoring lower.

The CDR3 length is 13 residues. Deletions cut 5 bases from V and 0 bases from J, with 7 bases between. CDR1 and CDR2 (germline): MNHEY, SVGAGI. This TCR was recovered from a man between 18 and 35 years old in good health. Some clones in this sample may be carry-over from other donors' samples. The sequenced sample consisted of memory CD4+ T cells from PBMCs. Subset specified: CD45RA-negative fraction. The rearrangement links TRBV6-5 to TRBJ1-2; D not certain. CDR3 DNA: TGTGCCAGCAGTCTCGGAGCTAACTATGGCTACACCTTC. As protein: CASSLGANYGYTF.